The clone carrying this TCR beta chain was detected ten times or more. The record originates from a study of T-cell reconstitution after alpha-beta-depleted transplantation in children. TCRbeta library preparation incorporated unique molecular identifiers. TCRdb analysed the PCR reads with MiXCR anew, one entry per CDR3 protein. The table has roughly 200,000 distinct CDR3 sequences, less than 8% seen once. The source was PBMCs from the stem cell graft donor, collected from the stem cell graft. This receptor was obtained from a human donor who donated a stem cell graft to a child with Wiskott-Aldrich syndrome.

The CDR3 spells CASSPSLGDMNEQFF. CDR3 bases: TGTGCCAGCAGTCCCTCTTTGGGAGATATGAATGAGCAGTTCTTC. The chain couples TRBV12-3 or TRBV12-4 to TRBJ2-1; possible D gene TRBD2, 5 bases. This CDR3 is built from 15 residues. V dropped 5 bases and J dropped 7 bases, with 18 bases sitting between them.